The subject of this entry is one T cell receptor beta chain. At the DNA level, this CDR3 is encoded by other sequences in the same sample as well. The assay was immunoSEQ multiplex PCR, and TCRdb's table has in-frame clones only and misses some. The profile covers almost 250,000 clones, with 85% appearing a single time and around 10% taken by the ten largest. The data originate from a study of blood T cell repertoires in COVID-19. Study-wide background: There were acute and convalescent COVID-19 samples, and they came from the United States, Italy and Spain.

The V gene lost 1 base and the J gene lost 0 bases, with 4 bases spanning the gap. Germline lookup yields CDR1 SGHTA and CDR2 FQGNSA. The length of the CDR3 is 15 residues. This chain joins TRBV7-2 and TRBJ2-6; no reliable D call. The sequenced sample consisted of PBMCs or T cells enriched from blood (not recorded which). This clonotype originated in a woman between 50 and 59 years old with acute COVID-19. CDR3 in DNA: TGTGCCAGCAGCTTAGTCCTCTCTGGGGCCAACGTCCTGACTTTC. It specifies CASSLVLSGANVLTF.